Listed here are 20 T cell receptor beta chains from one sample, sequenced in a study of blood T cell repertoires in COVID-19. The assay was immunoSEQ multiplex PCR, and TCRdb's table has in-frame clones only and misses some. Altogether about 170,000 clones are present, about 80% being singletons, with the ten largest covering about a fifth. Sequencing was performed on peripheral blood. Receptors were obtained from a woman older than 75 with acute or convalescent COVID-19.

The J gene is TRBJ2-1, the V gene TRBV18; D is perhaps TRBD2 (6 bases). V dropped 4 bases and J dropped 5 bases, with 15 bases sitting between them. The CDR3 is made up of 15 amino acids. Per germline, CDR1 KGHSH and CDR2 LQKENI. The CDR3 reads CASSRLGASDNEQFF. CDR3 coding DNA: TGTGCCAGCTCACGCCTAGGGGCTAGCGACAATGAGCAGTTCTTC. Together with reference TRBV18 and TRBJ2-1, the CDR3 gives the full variable domain: NAGVMQNPRHLVRRRGQEARLRCSPMKGHSHVYWYRQLPEEGLKFMVYLQKENIIDESGMPKERFSAEFPKEGPSILRIQQVVRGDSAAYFCASSRLGASDNEQFFGPGTRLTVL.

The rearrangement joins TRBV6-1 to TRBJ1-1, with D perhaps matching TRBD1 (5 bases). CDR1 is MNHNS and CDR2 is SASEGT in the germline V gene. CDR3 length: 14 amino acids. Between the trimmed V and J ends, which lost 3 bases and 0 bases, there was a span of 8 bases. The CDR3 nucleotides are TGTGCCAGCAGTGACGGGGGACTGAACACTGAAGCTTTCTTT. It specifies CASSDGGLNTEAFF.

This chain uses TRBV2 with TRBJ2-1, with unresolved D. This CDR3 contains 15 residues. In germline, CDR1 is SNHLY, CDR2 FYNNEI. V was pared by 6 bases and J by 0 bases, with 12 bases between. CDR3 amino acids: CASRSRINSYNEQFF. Written as DNA, the CDR3 is TGTGCCAGCAGATCCAGGATTAACTCCTACAATGAGCAGTTCTTC. The whole variable domain, remainder taken from reference TRBV2 and TRBJ2-1, is EPEVTQTPSHQVTQMGQEVILRCVPISNHLYFYWYRQILGQKVEFLVSFYNNEISEKSEIFDDQFSVERPDGSNFTLKIRSTKLEDSAMYFCASRSRINSYNEQFFGPGTRLTVL.

The chain carries TRBV5-1 and TRBJ1-1, with 8 bases fitting TRBD1. This CDR3 spans 15 amino acids. CDR1 and CDR2 from the germline V gene are SGHRS and YFSETQ. With 4 bases clipped from V and 5 bases from J, the junction kept 10 bases outside the gene matches. CDR3 residues: CASSLTGTGVTEAFF. The CDR3 DNA reads TGCGCCAGCAGCCTCACCGGGACAGGAGTTACTGAAGCTTTCTTT.

The chain uses TRBV2 and TRBJ1-3, with D perhaps TRBD1 (6 bases). CDR3 length: 15 residues. V lost 8 bases and J 6 bases, leaving 20 bases between the germline ends. Germline CDR1 is SNHLY and CDR2 is FYNNEI. CDR3 in DNA: TGTGCCAGCGGATTCTTACAGGGTGTGGAAAACACCATATATTTT. Its protein product is CASGFLQGVENTIYF.

This clone was found a few times. The chain joins TRBV19 to TRBJ1-5; 7 bases are a match to TRBD1. Germline V CDR1 and CDR2: LNHDA, SQIVND (reference sequence). With V trimmed by 4 bases and J by 2 bases, 2 bases remained unmatched. The CDR3 contains 14 residues. CDR3 protein: CASSNGQGNQPQHF. In DNA, the CDR3 is TGTGCCAGTAGTAACGGACAGGGCAATCAGCCCCAGCATTTT. Full variable domain (outside the CDR3, taken from reference TRBV19 and TRBJ1-5): DGGITQSPKYLFRKEGQNVTLSCEQNLNHDAMYWYRQDPGQGLRLIYYSQIVNDFQKGDIAEGYSVSREKKESFPLTVTSAQKNPTAFYLCASSNGQGNQPQHFGDGTRLSIL.

V gene TRBV14 combines with J gene TRBJ2-3; 12 bases line up with TRBD2. The V gene end was trimmed by 2 bases and the J gene end by 3 bases; junction bases not matched to a gene: 6. Looked up from germline, CDR1 is SGHDN and CDR2 is FVKESK. There are 17 residues in the CDR3. The CDR3 loop is CASSQLGLAGRTDTQYF. The CDR3, as DNA: TGTGCCAGCAGCCAACTTGGACTAGCGGGGCGGACAGATACGCAGTATTTT.

The chain recombines TRBV5-1 with TRBJ2-3; D is uncertain. The CDR3 has 14 residues. The ends were cut back, 1 base at V and 0 bases at J, with 6 bases in the middle. Per the germline V gene, CDR1 is SGHRS and CDR2 is YFSETQ. The chain's CDR3 is CASSLSPSTDTQYF. The CDR3 coding sequence is TGCGCCAGCAGCTTGTCCCCTAGCACAGATACGCAGTATTTT.

V and J are TRBV5-1 and TRBJ2-5; no firm D call. The V and J ends lost 2 bases and 5 bases respectively, with 13 bases between them. Germline assignment: CDR1 SGHRS and CDR2 YFSETQ. The CDR3 totals 14 residues. CDR3 sequence: CASSLFSSRETQYF. DNA of the CDR3: TGCGCCAGCAGCTTATTCTCTAGTCGGGAGACCCAGTACTTC.

This rearrangement joins TRBV7-2 to TRBJ1-5; D may be TRBD1 (6 bases). Trimming shortened V by 3 bases and J by 5 bases, and 8 bases separated the two germline ends. CDR3 length: 13 amino acids. CDR1 is SGHTA, CDR2 FQGNSA, per germline. This chain's CDR3 is CASSLHRDQPQHF. The DNA of the CDR3 is TGTGCCAGCAGCTTGCACAGGGATCAGCCCCAGCATTTT.

Only a few counts were recorded for this clone. This chain joins TRBV6-2 or TRBV6-3 and TRBJ1-5, with TRBD1 matching over 8 bases. Germline-derived CDR1 and CDR2 are MNHEY and SVGEGT. The CDR3 loop spans 15 amino acids. V was clipped by 6 bases and J by 1 base; unmatched bases: 5. For the CDR3, the DNA is TGTGCCAGCAGCGGGACAGGTGTCAGCAATCAGCCCCAGCATTTT. This codes for CASSGTGVSNQPQHF.

This clone was found once. The rearrangement joins TRBV11-2 to TRBJ2-1, with a tentative D call TRBD1 (6 bases). V was cut by 3 bases and J by 10 bases, with 16 bases left in between. This CDR3 spans 14 amino acids. The germline CDR1 and CDR2 sequences are SGHAT and FQNNGV. The CDR3 region is CASSLYSRGHEQFF. CDR3 nucleotide sequence: TGTGCCAGCAGCTTGTACTCTAGGGGACACGAGCAGTTCTTC.

The chain employs TRBV2 and TRBJ2-6; maybe TRBD1 (5 bases). Germline V gene sequence: CDR1 SNHLY, CDR2 FYNNEI. The CDR3 extends over 17 amino acids. V was pared by 5 bases and J by 0 bases, with 14 bases between. The CDR3 region is CASSSLLDSSGANVLTF. Written as DNA, the CDR3 is TGTGCCAGCAGTTCCTTACTCGACAGCTCTGGGGCCAACGTCCTGACTTTC.

The V call is TRBV5-8, the J call TRBJ2-7, with 12 bases aligning to TRBD1. V lost 3 bases to trimming and J lost 7 bases; unmatched junction nucleotides: 8. Germline V gene data show CDR1 as SGHTS and CDR2 as YDEGEE. The CDR3 is 15 amino acids. In DNA form, the CDR3 reads TGTGCCAGCAGCTCGCCGGGACAGGGGGCGAATGAGCAGTACTTC. This translates into CASSSPGQGANEQYF.

CDR3 sequence reads: CASSLDFMIPAGELFF. The CDR3 DNA follows: TGTGCCAGCAGCCTAGATTTCATGATCCCAGCCGGGGAGCTGTTTTTT. The rearrangement links TRBV7-2 to TRBJ2-2; D gene uncertain. The CDR3 totals 16 residues. Germline V gives CDR1 SGHTA, CDR2 FQGNSA. Deletions cut 5 bases from V and 6 bases from J, with 19 bases between.

This rearrangement joins TRBV27 to TRBJ2-3, with D unresolved. Trimming cost V 6 bases and J 5 bases, with 12 bases left between them. Germline CDR1 is MNHEY and CDR2 is SMNVEV (reference sequence). The CDR3 loop spans 13 amino acids. Here the CDR3 DNA reads TGTGCCAGCAGCCTTCGACTTGGAGATACGCAGTATTTT. Residues: CASSLRLGDTQYF.

V and J are TRBV5-1 and TRBJ1-2, with D possibly matching TRBD1 (5 bases). Per germline, CDR1 SGHRS and CDR2 YFSETQ. The CDR3 contains 14 residues. Trimming took 0 bases from V and 6 from J, leaving 12 bases between them. CDR3 in amino acids: CASSLEGRDNGYTF. DNA of the CDR3: TGCGCCAGCAGCTTGGAGGGCAGGGATAATGGCTACACCTTC.

The rearrangement links TRBV11-2 to TRBJ2-7, with D tentatively TRBD2 (6 bases). CDR3 length equals 12 residues. Germline V gene lookup returns CDR1 SGHAT and CDR2 FQNNGV. Deletions cut 8 bases from V and 0 bases from J, with 8 bases between. CDR3 sequence: CASGRSSYEQYF. The DNA for the CDR3 is TGTGCCAGCGGGAGGAGCTCCTACGAGCAGTACTTC.

This clone was observed a few times. The chain uses TRBV6-5 and TRBJ1-2; 9 bases are shared with TRBD1. CDR3 size: 14 residues. Germline-derived CDR1 and CDR2 are MNHEY and SVGAGI. The V and J ends lost 6 bases and 4 bases, in that order; junction bases with no gene match: 6. The CDR3 coding sequence is TGTGCCAGCAGCTTTACAGGGGGCGTCTATGGCTACACCTTC. Its protein product is CASSFTGGVYGYTF.

V and J are TRBV9 and TRBJ2-5; 8 bases are shared with TRBD2. In germline, CDR1 is SGDLS, CDR2 YYNGEE. The CDR3 is 16 residues long. V gave up 3 bases and J gave up 5 bases; unmatched junction bases: 12. This chain's CDR3 is CASSEAGAVRAETQYF. The CDR3 nucleotides read TGTGCCAGCAGCGAAGCGGGAGCGGTTAGGGCGGAGACCCAGTACTTC.